These 26 T cell receptor beta chains were sequenced from one sample in a study of T-cell reconstitution after alpha-beta-depleted transplantation in children. Whole-study findings and limits: A year had passed since transplant, and T-cell counts and diversity by then came mostly from newly produced T cells.

Their antigen targets remain unknown. During its preparation, the TCRbeta library received unique molecular identifiers. In TCRdb, the PCR reads were re-called with MiXCR into one record per CDR3 protein. The sample includes 330,000 or so distinct CDR3 sequences, just over 7.5% seen only once; the top ten take about 8.2%. This sample comprised peripheral blood, obtained 360 days after TCRalphabeta/CD19-depleted stem cell transplant. All receptors derive from a female patient between 2 and 10 years old who had a stem cell transplant for Fanconi anemia, so the T cells may come from the graft donor.

The chain employs TRBV20-1 and TRBJ1-5; tentatively, D is TRBD1 (5 bases). CDR1 is DFQATT, CDR2 SNEGSKA, per germline (reference sequence). The CDR3 sequence is 15 residues long. Trimming removed 3 bases from V and 0 bases from J, with 12 bases in between. The CDR3 spells CSASSPGVSNQPQHF. The CDR3 nucleotides are TGCAGTGCTAGTTCCCCGGGGGTTAGCAATCAGCCCCAGCATTTT.

This clonotype has at least ten counts. The J gene is TRBJ1-5, the V gene TRBV6-2 or TRBV6-3, with D possibly being TRBD1 (6 bases). The CDR3 loop spans 14 amino acids. Germline values: CDR1 MNHEY, CDR2 SVGEGT. V lost 3 bases and J 3 bases, leaving 9 bases between the germline ends. CDR3 sequence (DNA): TGTGCCAGCAGTTATGGGGGCGTCAATCAGCCCCAGCATTTT. It translates to CASSYGGVNQPQHF.

This clonotype has a count of ten or more. The chain couples TRBV27 to TRBJ2-1; 7 bases align to TRBD1. Germline CDR1 MNHEY, CDR2 SMNVEV (reference sequence). V was pared by 2 bases and J by 10 bases, with 5 bases of the junction left unmatched. CDR3 size: 13 residues. Written as DNA, the CDR3 is TGTGCCAGCAGTTTAGACAGGGATCAGGAGCAGTTCTTC. Protein: CASSLDRDQEQFF.

The V call is TRBV3-1, the J call TRBJ2-7, with TRBD2 identical over 7 bases. Germline loops: CDR1 LGHDT, CDR2 YNNKEL (reference sequence). CDR3 size: 16 residues. Germline trimming cut 1 base from V and 3 bases from J; bases unmatched to any gene: 9. The chain's CDR3 is CASSQVRGLPIYEQYF. CDR3 coding DNA: TGTGCCAGCAGCCAAGTAAGGGGACTACCTATCTACGAGCAGTACTTC.

This clonotype showed up many times. The chain employs TRBV10-3 and TRBJ2-3; 8 bases align to TRBD2. The CDR3 is made up of 16 amino acids. V dropped 4 bases and J dropped 6; count of bases not matched to a gene: 12. The germline gives CDR1 ENHRY, CDR2 SYGVKD. The chain's CDR3 is CAISVGLLAASDTQYF. In nucleotides, the CDR3 is TGTGCCATCAGTGTTGGTCTACTAGCGGCGTCCGATACGCAGTATTTT.

This clonotype was picked up many times. This chain joins TRBV6-2 or TRBV6-3 and TRBJ2-3; D ambiguous. Per the germline V gene, CDR1 is MNHEY and CDR2 is SVGEGT. The CDR3 totals 14 residues. V was cut by 0 bases and J by 3 bases, with 7 bases left in between. CDR3 sequence reads: CASSYSRVTDTQYF. CDR3 bases: TGTGCCAGCAGTTACTCGAGAGTTACAGATACGCAGTATTTT.

This chain uses TRBV30 with TRBJ1-1; no clear D gene. The V end lost 4 bases, the J end lost 3 bases, and 18 bases lay between the germline ends. CDR1 and CDR2 from the germline V gene are GTSNPN and SVGIG (reference sequence). CDR3 size: 15 residues. The chain's CDR3 is CAWTIPGGLDTEAFF. The CDR3 bases are TGTGCCTGGACCATACCGGGCGGGTTGGACACTGAAGCTTTCTTT.

This clonotype was recorded many times. The rearrangement joins TRBV20-1 to TRBJ2-5, with 10 bases that match TRBD2. CDR3 length: 13 residues. The germline V gene has CDR1 DFQATT and CDR2 SNEGSKA (reference sequence). J was trimmed by 4 bases and V by 5 bases; bases with no gene match: 4. CDR3 nucleotides: TGCAGTGCTCCTCGACTAGCGGGAGAGACCCAGTACTTC. It is translated as CSAPRLAGETQYF.

This clonotype has at least ten counts. The chain is built from TRBV20-1 and TRBJ1-2; TRBD1 matches 7 bases. The CDR3 is made up of 12 amino acids. The germline gives CDR1 DFQATT, CDR2 SNEGSKA (reference sequence). Trimming took 3 bases from V and 7 from J; bases not matched to a gene: 5. The CDR3 loop is CSASPQGGGYTF. In DNA form, the CDR3 reads TGCAGTGCTAGTCCTCAGGGGGGTGGCTACACCTTC.

This clonotype came up many times. The chain couples TRBV6-1 to TRBJ2-5, with D perhaps being TRBD1 or TRBD2 (5 bases each). Germline V gene lookup returns CDR1 MNHNS and CDR2 SASEGT. The CDR3 consists of 17 residues. V was clipped by 6 bases and J by 4 bases, with 24 bases between them. The DNA of the CDR3 is TGTGCCAGCAGGCCGACTATGAGGGCAGGGAGTCGAGAGACCCAGTACTTC. It codes for CASRPTMRAGSRETQYF.

This clonotype has just a few counts. The chain uses TRBV6-5 and TRBJ1-5; maybe TRBD1 (6 bases). V lost 2 bases and J lost 4, with 21 bases in between. Germline V gene sequence: CDR1 MNHEY, CDR2 SVGAGI. The CDR3 length is 18 residues. The CDR3 protein is CASSYQKPIRGPNQPQHF. For the CDR3, the DNA is TGTGCCAGCAGTTACCAAAAACCGATCAGGGGACCGAATCAGCCCCAGCATTTT.

At least ten counts were recorded for this clonotype. The rearrangement joins TRBV20-1 to TRBJ2-1; 11 bases match TRBD2. Germline V CDR1 and CDR2: DFQATT, SNEGSKA (reference sequence). Losses at the gene ends were 6 bases for V and 4 bases for J; bases not matched to a gene: 11. CDR3 length equals 16 residues. CDR3 DNA sequence: TGCAGTGCATCGGGACTAGCGGTCACCGGTTACAATGAGCAGTTCTTC. Its translation: CSASGLAVTGYNEQFF.

The chain combines TRBV20-1 with TRBJ2-2, with 7 bases matching TRBD1. The V gene end was trimmed by 6 bases and the J gene end by 0 bases; junction bases not matched to a gene: 10. Per germline, CDR1 DFQATT and CDR2 SNEGSKA (reference sequence). The CDR3 has 16 residues. In DNA, the CDR3 is TGCAGTGCCGCCCCGGGACAGTTTTCGAACACCGGGGAGCTGTTTTTT. Its protein product is CSAAPGQFSNTGELFF.

This clonotype has a handful of counts. The chain combines TRBV4-3 with TRBJ1-3; D may be TRBD1 (5 bases). Trimming took off 2 bases at V and 0 bases at J, with 11 bases between the two ends. This CDR3 has 16 amino acids. Germline assignment: CDR1 LGHNA and CDR2 YSLEER. The CDR3 nucleotides are TGCGCCAGCAGCCAAAGTCCCGGGGCCTCTGGAAACACCATATATTTT. Residues: CASSQSPGASGNTIYF.

The table lists this clonotype with many counts. J is TRBJ1-1 and V is TRBV5-1; tentative D call: TRBD1 (5 bases). The germline V and J ends were trimmed by 1 base and 4 bases, with 14 bases remaining between them. CDR3 length: 15 amino acids. The V gene's germline CDR1 is SGHRS and CDR2 YFSETQ. In DNA form, the CDR3 reads TGCGCCAGCAGCTTGCTTTTTCCTCAGGGCACTGAAGCTTTCTTT. Protein: CASSLLFPQGTEAFF.

This clonotype came up once. The chain is built from TRBV11-2 and TRBJ1-1; 8 bases align to TRBD1. Trimming cost V 3 bases and J 5 bases; bases outside gene matches: 11. Germline-derived CDR1 and CDR2 are SGHAT and FQNNGV. The CDR3 contains 16 residues. The CDR3 region is CASSLGDRRGGTEAFF. In nucleotides, the CDR3 is TGTGCCAGCAGCTTGGGGGACAGGCGAGGGGGTACTGAAGCTTTCTTT.

The chain has TRBV6-2 or TRBV6-3 and TRBJ1-2, with D hard to call. The CDR3 is 13 residues long. V dropped 5 bases and J dropped 8 bases, with 15 bases sitting between them. CDR1 and CDR2 (germline): MNHEY, SVGEGT. In DNA form, the CDR3 reads TGTGCCAGCAGTCTGCGACTCCTGGACGGCTACACCTTC. It specifies CASSLRLLDGYTF.

A few counts support this clonotype. The V call is TRBV3-1, the J call TRBJ1-1, with D possibly being TRBD1 (5 bases). Trimming removed 4 bases at V and 1 base at J, with 19 bases between. The CDR3 length is 17 residues. Germline-derived CDR1 and CDR2 are LGHDT and YNNKEL (reference sequence). For the CDR3, the DNA is TGTGCCAGCAGCCCCACTCTACCGGGACGGGGGAACACTGAAGCTTTCTTT. Translating it yields CASSPTLPGRGNTEAFF. Full variable domain (missing parts from reference TRBV3-1 and TRBJ1-1): DTAVSQTPKYLVTQMGNDKSIKCEQNLGHDTMYWYKQDSKKFLKIMFSYNNKELIINETVPNRFSPKSPDKAHLNLHINSLELGDSAVYFCASSPTLPGRGNTEAFFGQGTRLTVV.

Many counts were recorded for this clonotype. V and J are TRBV7-3 and TRBJ2-1, with 10 nucleotides matching TRBD2. Losses at the gene ends were 5 bases for V and 11 bases for J; bases not matched to a gene: 12. Germline values: CDR1 SGHTA, CDR2 FQGTGA. There are 15 residues in the CDR3. DNA of the CDR3: TGTGCCAGCAGCCATACTAGCGGGACCTTTTCGAAGCAGTTCTTC. Translating gives CASSHTSGTFSKQFF.

The J gene is TRBJ2-2, the V gene TRBV3-1; D remains unclear. The germline V and J ends were trimmed by 3 bases and 8 bases, with 4 bases remaining between them. Germline CDR1 LGHDT, CDR2 YNNKEL (reference sequence). The CDR3 is 11 residues long. The CDR3 nucleotides read TGTGCCAGCAGCCATGGGGGGGAGCTGTTTTTT. It yields the protein CASSHGGELFF. The full variable domain, its missing parts supplied by reference TRBV3-1 and TRBJ2-2, is DTAVSQTPKYLVTQMGNDKSIKCEQNLGHDTMYWYKQDSKKFLKIMFSYNNKELIINETVPNRFSPKSPDKAHLNLHINSLELGDSAVYFCASSHGGELFFGEGSRLTVL.

This clonotype was picked up many times. V usage is TRBV28 and J usage is TRBJ2-2, with unresolved D. V shed 3 bases and J shed 5 bases, with 16 bases lying between them. Germline loops: CDR1 MDHEN, CDR2 SYDVKM. The CDR3 contains 16 residues. This CDR3 is CASSFAALPQTGELFF. CDR3 coding DNA: TGTGCCAGCAGTTTCGCGGCCCTCCCGCAGACCGGGGAGCTGTTTTTT.

In this sample, this clonotype turned up many times. The chain links TRBV20-1 to TRBJ2-2; TRBD2 agrees at 13 bases. The CDR3 is 18 amino acids. Trimming cost V 0 bases and J 4 bases; bases outside gene matches: 8. Germline V lookup: CDR1 DFQATT, CDR2 SNEGSKA (reference sequence). The DNA for the CDR3 is TGCAGTGCTAGAGATTATCGACTAGCGGGGGGCCTCACCGGGGAGCTGTTTTTT. As protein: CSARDYRLAGGLTGELFF.

V usage is TRBV11-2 and J usage is TRBJ1-6; D is unclear. This CDR3 is 16 amino acids long. Germline V lookup: CDR1 SGHAT, CDR2 FQNNGV. Trimming removed 1 base at V and 6 bases at J, with 13 bases between. CDR3 region: CASSLGKMGINSPLHF. The DNA for the CDR3 is TGTGCCAGCAGCTTAGGAAAGATGGGAATTAATTCACCCCTCCACTTT.

This clonotype was seen repeatedly, ten times or more. The chain links TRBV6-2 or TRBV6-3 to TRBJ2-5, with D tentatively TRBD1 (6 bases). The CDR3 consists of 15 residues. Trimming took off 2 bases at V and 4 bases at J, with 14 bases between the two ends. Germline V gene lookup returns CDR1 MNHEY and CDR2 SVGEGT. CDR3 nucleotide sequence: TGTGCCAGCAGTTACGGTCACAGGGAAAGAGAGACCCAGTACTTC. This sequence encodes CASSYGHRERETQYF.

A word on this clonotype: A much larger clone sits a single nucleotide away, making a read error possible. The V and J genes are TRBV9 and TRBJ1-1; D may be TRBD1 (6 bases). V lost 1 base and J 4 bases, leaving 11 bases between the germline ends. CDR1 is SGDLS, CDR2 YYNGEE, per germline. This CDR3 spans 14 amino acids. In DNA form, the CDR3 reads TGTGCCAGCAGCGTAACGGGACATGGCACTGAAGCTTTCTTT. Translation: CASSVTGHGTEAFF.

The chain couples TRBV5-1 to TRBJ2-2; 13 positions agree with TRBD2. The germline V gene has CDR1 SGHRS and CDR2 YFSETQ. CDR3 length equals 15 residues. The trim removed 4 bases at V and 7 bases at J, leaving 4 bases unmatched. This chain's CDR3 is CASSPGLAGFGELFF. DNA for the CDR3: TGCGCCAGCAGCCCGGGACTAGCGGGATTCGGGGAGCTGTTTTTT.